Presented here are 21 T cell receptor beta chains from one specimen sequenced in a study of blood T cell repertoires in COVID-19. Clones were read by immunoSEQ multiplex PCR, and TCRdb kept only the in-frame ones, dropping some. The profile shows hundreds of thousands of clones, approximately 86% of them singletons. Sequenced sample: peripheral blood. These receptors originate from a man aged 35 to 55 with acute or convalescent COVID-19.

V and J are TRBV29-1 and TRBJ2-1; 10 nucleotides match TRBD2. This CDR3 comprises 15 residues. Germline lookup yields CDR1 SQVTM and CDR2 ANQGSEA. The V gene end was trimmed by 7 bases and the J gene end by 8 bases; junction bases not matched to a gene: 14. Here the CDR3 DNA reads TGCAGCGGACGGACTAGCGGCCACCCCCAGGATGAGCAGTTCTTC. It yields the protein CSGRTSGHPQDEQFF.

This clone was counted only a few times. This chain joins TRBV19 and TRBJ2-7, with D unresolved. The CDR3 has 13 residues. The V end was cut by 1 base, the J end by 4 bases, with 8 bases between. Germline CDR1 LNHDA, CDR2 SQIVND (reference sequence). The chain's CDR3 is CASSIALAYEQYF. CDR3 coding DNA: TGTGCCAGTAGTATAGCTCTCGCGTACGAGCAGTACTTC.

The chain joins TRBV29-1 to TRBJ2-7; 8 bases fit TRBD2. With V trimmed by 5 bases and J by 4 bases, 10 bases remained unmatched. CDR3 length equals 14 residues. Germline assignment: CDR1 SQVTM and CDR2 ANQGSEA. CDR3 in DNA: TGCAGCGTTTCAGCGGGAGCATCGGTATACGAGCAGTACTTC. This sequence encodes CSVSAGASVYEQYF.

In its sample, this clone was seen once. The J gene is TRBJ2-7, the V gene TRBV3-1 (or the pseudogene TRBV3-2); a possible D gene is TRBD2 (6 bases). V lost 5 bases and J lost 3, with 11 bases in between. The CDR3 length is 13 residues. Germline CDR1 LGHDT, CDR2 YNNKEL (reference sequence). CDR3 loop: CASSDMGGYEQYF. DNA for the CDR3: TGTGCCAGCAGCGACATGGGGGGCTACGAGCAGTACTTC.

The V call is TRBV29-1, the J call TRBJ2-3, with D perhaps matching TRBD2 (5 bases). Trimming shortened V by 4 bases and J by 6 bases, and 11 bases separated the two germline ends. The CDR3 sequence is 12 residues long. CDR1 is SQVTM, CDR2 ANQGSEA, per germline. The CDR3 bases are TGCAGCGTTGTAAGAGGGCTGGATACGCAGTATTTT. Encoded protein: CSVVRGLDTQYF.

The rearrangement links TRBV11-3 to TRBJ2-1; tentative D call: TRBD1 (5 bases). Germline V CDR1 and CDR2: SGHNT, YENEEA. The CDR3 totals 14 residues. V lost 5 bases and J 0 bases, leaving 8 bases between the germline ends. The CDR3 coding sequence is TGTGCCAGCAGCCGGACAAGCTCCTACAATGAGCAGTTCTTC. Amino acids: CASSRTSSYNEQFF.

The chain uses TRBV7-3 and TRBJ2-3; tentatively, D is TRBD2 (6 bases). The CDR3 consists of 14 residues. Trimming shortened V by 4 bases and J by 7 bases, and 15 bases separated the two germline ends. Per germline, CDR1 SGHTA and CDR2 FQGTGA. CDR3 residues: CASSSGPSAHTQYF. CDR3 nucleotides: TGTGCCAGCAGCTCGGGACCTAGCGCCCATACGCAGTATTTT.

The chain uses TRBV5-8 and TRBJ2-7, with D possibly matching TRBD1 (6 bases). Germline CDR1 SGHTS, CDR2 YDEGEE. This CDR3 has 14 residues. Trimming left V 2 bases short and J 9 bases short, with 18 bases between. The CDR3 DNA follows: TGTGCCAGCAGCTTCGAGGGGACAACACCACGGCAGTACTTC. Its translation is CASSFEGTTPRQYF.

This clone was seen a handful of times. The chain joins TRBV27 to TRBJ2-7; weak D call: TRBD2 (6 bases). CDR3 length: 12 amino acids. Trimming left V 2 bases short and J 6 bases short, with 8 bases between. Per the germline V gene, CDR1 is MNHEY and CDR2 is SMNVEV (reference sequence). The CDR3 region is CASSLVGGEQYF. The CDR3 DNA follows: TGTGCCAGCAGTTTAGTCGGGGGCGAGCAGTACTTC.

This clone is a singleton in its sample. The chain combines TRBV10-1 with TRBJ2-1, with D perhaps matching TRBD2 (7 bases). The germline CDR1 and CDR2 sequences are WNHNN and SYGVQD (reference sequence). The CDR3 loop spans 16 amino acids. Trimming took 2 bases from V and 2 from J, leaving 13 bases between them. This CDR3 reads CASSEGRGPPYNEQFF. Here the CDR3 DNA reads TGCGCCAGCAGTGAGGGGCGGGGGCCCCCCTACAATGAGCAGTTCTTC.

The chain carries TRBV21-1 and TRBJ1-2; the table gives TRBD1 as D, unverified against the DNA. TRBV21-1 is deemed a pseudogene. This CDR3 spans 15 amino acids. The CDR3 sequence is CASSNTGEDNYGYTF. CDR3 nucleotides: TGTGCCAGCAGCAATACAGGGGAGGATAACTATGGCTACACCTTC.

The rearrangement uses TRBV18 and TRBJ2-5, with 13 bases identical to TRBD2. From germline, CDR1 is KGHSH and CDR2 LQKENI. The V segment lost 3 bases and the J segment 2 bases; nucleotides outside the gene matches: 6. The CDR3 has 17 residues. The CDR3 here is CASSPQTSGRIQETQYF. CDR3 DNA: TGTGCCAGCTCACCCCAGACTAGCGGGAGGATTCAAGAGACCCAGTACTTC.

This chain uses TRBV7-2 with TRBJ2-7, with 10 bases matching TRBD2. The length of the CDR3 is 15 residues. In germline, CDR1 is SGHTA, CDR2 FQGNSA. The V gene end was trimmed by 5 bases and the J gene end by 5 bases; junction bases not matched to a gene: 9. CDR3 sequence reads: CASSILSGRANEQYF. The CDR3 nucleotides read TGTGCCAGCAGCATTCTCAGCGGGAGGGCCAACGAGCAGTACTTC.

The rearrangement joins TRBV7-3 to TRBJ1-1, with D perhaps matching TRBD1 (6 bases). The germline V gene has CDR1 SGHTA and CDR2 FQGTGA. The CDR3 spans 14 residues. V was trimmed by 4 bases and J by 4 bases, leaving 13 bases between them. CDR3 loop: CASSSTGSGTEAFF. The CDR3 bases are TGTGCCAGCAGCTCTACAGGGTCGGGCACTGAAGCTTTCTTT.

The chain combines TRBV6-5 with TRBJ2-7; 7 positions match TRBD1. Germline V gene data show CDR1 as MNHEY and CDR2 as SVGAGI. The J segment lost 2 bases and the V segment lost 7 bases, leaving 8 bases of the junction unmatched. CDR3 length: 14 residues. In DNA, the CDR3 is TGTGCCAGCAAGACAGGGCCCTTCCCCTACGAGCAGTACTTC. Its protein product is CASKTGPFPYEQYF.

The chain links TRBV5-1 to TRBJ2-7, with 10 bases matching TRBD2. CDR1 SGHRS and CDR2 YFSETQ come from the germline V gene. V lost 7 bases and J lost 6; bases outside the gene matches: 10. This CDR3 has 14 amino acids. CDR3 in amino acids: CASSLLAGEGEQYF. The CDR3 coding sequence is TGCGCCAGCTCCCTTCTAGCGGGGGAGGGCGAGCAGTACTTC. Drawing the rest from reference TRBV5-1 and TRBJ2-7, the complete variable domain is KAGVTQTPRYLIKTRGQQVTLSCSPISGHRSVSWYQQTPGQGLQFLFEYFSETQRNKGNFPGRFSGRQFSNSRSEMNVSTLELGDSALYLCASSLLAGEGEQYFGPGTRLTVT.

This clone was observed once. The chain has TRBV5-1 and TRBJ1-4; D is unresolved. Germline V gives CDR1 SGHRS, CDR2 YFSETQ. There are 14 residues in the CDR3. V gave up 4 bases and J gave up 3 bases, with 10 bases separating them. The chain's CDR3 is CASSENPANEKLFF. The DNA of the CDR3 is TGCGCCAGCAGCGAAAATCCAGCTAATGAAAAACTGTTTTTT.

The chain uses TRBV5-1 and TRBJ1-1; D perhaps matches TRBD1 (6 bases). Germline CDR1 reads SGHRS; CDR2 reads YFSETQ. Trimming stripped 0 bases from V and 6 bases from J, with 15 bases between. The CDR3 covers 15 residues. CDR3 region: CASSLENRVAAEAFF. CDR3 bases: TGCGCCAGCAGCTTGGAAAACAGGGTTGCGGCTGAAGCTTTCTTT.

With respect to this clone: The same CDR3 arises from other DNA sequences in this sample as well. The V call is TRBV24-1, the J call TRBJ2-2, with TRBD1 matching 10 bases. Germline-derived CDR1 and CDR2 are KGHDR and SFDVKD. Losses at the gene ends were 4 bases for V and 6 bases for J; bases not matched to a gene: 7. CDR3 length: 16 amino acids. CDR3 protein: CATSDSGTGVPGELFF. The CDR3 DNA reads TGTGCCACCAGTGACTCCGGGACAGGGGTCCCCGGGGAGCTGTTTTTT.

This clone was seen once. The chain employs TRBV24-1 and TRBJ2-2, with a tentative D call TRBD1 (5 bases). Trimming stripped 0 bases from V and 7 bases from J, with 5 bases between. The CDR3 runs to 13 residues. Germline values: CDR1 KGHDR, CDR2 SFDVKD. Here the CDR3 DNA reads TGTGCCACCAGTGATTTGCAGGGCGGGGAGCTGTTTTTT. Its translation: CATSDLQGGELFF.

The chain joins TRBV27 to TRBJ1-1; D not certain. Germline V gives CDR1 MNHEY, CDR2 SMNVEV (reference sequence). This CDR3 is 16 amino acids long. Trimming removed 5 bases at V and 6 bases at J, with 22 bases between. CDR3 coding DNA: TGTGCCAGCAGTCCACTGGGAGGACGGCTGCTGGCTGAAGCTTTCTTT. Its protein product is CASSPLGGRLLAEAFF.